The rows below give T cell receptor beta chains drawn from one sample of a study of T cells in localized non-small cell lung cancer. Some clones are missing from TCRdb's copy, which holds only in-frame ones; the method was immunoSEQ multiplex PCR. In the table there are tens of thousands of clones, approximately 83% of which are singletons. The sequences come from PBMCs, collected before any cancer treatment. The receptors were gathered from a man aged 35-69 years with stage II lung adenocarcinoma. The CDR3 runs from the conserved cysteine through the conserved F or W. The D gene is left open where the match is weak. The size field is filled for only some rows; it gives once, few, many or a size class.

v_gene	j_gene	abundance	d_gene	CDR3aa	CDR3nt
TRBV6-5	TRBJ2-5	-	-	CASSKSGTPGAQYF	TGTGCCAGCAGTAAATCCGGGACCCCCGGGGCCCAGTACTTC
TRBV21-1	TRBJ2-3	few	-	CASSKAPTTGASTDTQYF	TGTGCCAGCAGCAAAGCCCCAACGACAGGGGCTAGCACAGATACGCAGTATTTT
TRBV21-1	TRBJ2-3	-	-	CASSRLAGVGGTDTQYF	TGTGCCAGCAGCAGACTAGCGGGAGTGGGGGGCACAGATACGCAGTATTTT
TRBV6-5	TRBJ2-1	-	TRBD2	CASSYLGGAEQFF	TGTGCCAGCAGTTACCTCGGGGGGGCTGAGCAGTTCTTC
TRBV5-1	TRBJ2-2	-	TRBD1	CASSLGTGRTGELFF	TGCGCCAGCAGCTTGGGGACAGGGCGCACCGGGGAGCTGTTTTTT
TRBV6-1	TRBJ1-2	-	-	CASSEDGGYGYTF	TGTGCCAGCAGTGAAGATGGGGGCTATGGCTACACCTTC
TRBV6-5	TRBJ1-1	-	-	CASNRGLNTEAFF	TGTGCCAGCAATCGGGGACTTAACACTGAAGCTTTCTTT
TRBV19	TRBJ1-5	-	-	CASSIPRKGPSNQPQHF	TGTGCCAGTAGTATACCCCGTAAAGGCCCTAGCAATCAGCCCCAGCATTTT
TRBV4-1	TRBJ2-7	-	TRBD2	CASRGGTSGSYEQYF	TGCGCCAGCAGGGGTGGGACTAGCGGCTCCTACGAGCAGTACTTC
TRBV2	TRBJ1-5	-	-	CASSEWNGQPQHF	TGTGCCAGCAGTGAATGGAACGGTCAGCCCCAGCATTTT
TRBV30	TRBJ1-2	-	-	CALAVGGGGYTF	TGTGCCCTGGCTGTGGGGGGAGGTGGCTACACCTTC
TRBV27	TRBJ2-7	-	-	CASSLRGISYEQYF	TGTGCCAGCAGTTTACGTGGGATCTCCTACGAGCAGTACTTC
TRBV6-6	TRBJ2-2	few	-	CASSYPGELFF	TGTGCCAGCAGTTACCCCGGGGAGCTGTTTTTT
TRBV5-1	TRBJ1-2	-	-	CASSLSQGGNYGYTF	TGCGCCAGCAGCTTATCACAGGGAGGGAACTATGGCTACACCTTC
TRBV7-9	TRBJ1-1	-	-	CASSLDPGVSLNTEAFF	TGTGCCAGCAGCTTAGACCCAGGGGTTTCACTGAACACTGAAGCTTTCTTT